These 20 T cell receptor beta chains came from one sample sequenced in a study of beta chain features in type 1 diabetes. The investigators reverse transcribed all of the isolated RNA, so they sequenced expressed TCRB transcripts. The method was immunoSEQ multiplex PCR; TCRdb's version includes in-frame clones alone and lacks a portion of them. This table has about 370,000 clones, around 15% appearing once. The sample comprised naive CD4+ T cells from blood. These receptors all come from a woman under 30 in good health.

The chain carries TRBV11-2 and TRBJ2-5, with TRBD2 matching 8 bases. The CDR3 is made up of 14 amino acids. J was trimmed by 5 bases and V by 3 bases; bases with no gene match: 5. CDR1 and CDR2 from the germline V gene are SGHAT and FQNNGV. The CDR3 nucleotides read TGTGCCAGCAGCTTTGCGGGGGGCAGGGAGACCCAGTACTTC. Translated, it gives CASSFAGGRETQYF.

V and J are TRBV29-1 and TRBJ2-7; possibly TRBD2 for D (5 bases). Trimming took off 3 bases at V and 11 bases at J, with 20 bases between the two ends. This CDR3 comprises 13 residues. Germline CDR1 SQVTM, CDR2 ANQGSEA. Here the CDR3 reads CSVEAPEKPGEYF. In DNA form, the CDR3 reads TGCAGCGTTGAGGCTCCGGAGAAGCCCGGGGAGTACTTC.

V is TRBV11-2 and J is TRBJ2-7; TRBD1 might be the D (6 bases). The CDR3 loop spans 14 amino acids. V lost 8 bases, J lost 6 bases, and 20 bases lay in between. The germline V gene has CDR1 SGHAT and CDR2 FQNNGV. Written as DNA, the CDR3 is TGTGCCAGCGAAACAGGGATGGGGAACCGCGAGCAGTACTTC. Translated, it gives CASETGMGNREQYF.

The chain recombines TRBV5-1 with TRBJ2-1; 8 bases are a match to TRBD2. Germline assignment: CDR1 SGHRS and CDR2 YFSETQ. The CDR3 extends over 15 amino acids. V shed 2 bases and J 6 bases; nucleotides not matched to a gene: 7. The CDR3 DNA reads TGCGCCAGCAGCTTCTCCGGACTAGCTGCCAATGAGCAGTTCTTC. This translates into CASSFSGLAANEQFF. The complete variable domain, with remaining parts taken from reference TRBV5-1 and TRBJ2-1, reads KAGVTQTPRYLIKTRGQQVTLSCSPISGHRSVSWYQQTPGQGLQFLFEYFSETQRNKGNFPGRFSGRQFSNSRSEMNVSTLELGDSALYLCASSFSGLAANEQFFGPGTRLTVL.

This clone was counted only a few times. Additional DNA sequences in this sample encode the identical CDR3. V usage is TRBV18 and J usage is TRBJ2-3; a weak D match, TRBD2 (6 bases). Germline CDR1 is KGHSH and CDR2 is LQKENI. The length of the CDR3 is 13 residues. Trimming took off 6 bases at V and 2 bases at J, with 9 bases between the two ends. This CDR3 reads CASSRDFTDTQYF. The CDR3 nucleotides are TGTGCCAGCTCGAGGGACTTCACAGATACGCAGTATTTT.

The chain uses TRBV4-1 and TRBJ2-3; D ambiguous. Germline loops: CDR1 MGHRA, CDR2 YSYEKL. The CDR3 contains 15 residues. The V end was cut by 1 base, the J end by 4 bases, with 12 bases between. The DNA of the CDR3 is TGCGCCAGCAGCCAAGTAGGAGTTCCCCCAGATACGCAGTATTTT. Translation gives CASSQVGVPPDTQYF.

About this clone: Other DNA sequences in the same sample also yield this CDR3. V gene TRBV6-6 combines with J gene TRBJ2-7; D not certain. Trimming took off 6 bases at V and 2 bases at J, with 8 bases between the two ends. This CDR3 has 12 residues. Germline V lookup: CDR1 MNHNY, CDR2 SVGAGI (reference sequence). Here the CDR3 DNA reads TGTGCCAGCAGCCCCCAGGCCTACGAGCAGTACTTC. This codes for CASSPQAYEQYF.

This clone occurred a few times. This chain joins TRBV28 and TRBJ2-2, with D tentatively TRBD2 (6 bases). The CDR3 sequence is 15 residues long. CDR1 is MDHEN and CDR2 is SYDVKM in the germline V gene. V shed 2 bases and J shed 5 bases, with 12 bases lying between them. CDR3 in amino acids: CASSLRSSVTGELFF. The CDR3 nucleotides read TGTGCCAGCAGTTTAAGGTCTAGCGTTACCGGGGAGCTGTTTTTT.

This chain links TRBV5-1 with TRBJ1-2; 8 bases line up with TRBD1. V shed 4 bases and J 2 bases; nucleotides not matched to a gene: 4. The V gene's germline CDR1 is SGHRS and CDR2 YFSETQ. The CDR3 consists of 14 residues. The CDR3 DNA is TGCGCCAGCAGCCGAGGACAGGGAAACTATGGCTACACCTTC. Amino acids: CASSRGQGNYGYTF.

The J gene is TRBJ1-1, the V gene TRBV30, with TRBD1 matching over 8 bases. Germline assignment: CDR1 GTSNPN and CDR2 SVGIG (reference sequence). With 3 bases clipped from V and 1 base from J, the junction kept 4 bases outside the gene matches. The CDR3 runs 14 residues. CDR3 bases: TGTGCCTGGAGCAGGGGGCCGCCGAACACTGAAGCTTTCTTT. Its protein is CAWSRGPPNTEAFF.

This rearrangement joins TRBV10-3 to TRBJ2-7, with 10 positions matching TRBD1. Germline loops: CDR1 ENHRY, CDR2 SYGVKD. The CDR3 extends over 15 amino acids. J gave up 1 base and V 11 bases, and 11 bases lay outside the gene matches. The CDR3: CAVGDRGFNSYEQYF. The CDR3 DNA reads TGTGCCGTCGGGGACAGGGGTTTTAATTCCTACGAGCAGTACTTC.

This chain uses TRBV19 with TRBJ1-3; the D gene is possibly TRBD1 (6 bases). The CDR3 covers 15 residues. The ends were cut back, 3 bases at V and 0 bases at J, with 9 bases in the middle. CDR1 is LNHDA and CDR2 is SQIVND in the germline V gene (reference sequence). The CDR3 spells CASSMRGSSGNTIYF. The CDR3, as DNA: TGTGCCAGTAGTATGAGGGGGAGCTCTGGAAACACCATATATTTT.

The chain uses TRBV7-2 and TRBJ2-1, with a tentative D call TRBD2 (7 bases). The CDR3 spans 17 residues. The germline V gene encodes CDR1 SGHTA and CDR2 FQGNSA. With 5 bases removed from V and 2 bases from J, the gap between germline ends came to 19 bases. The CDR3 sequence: CASSRSGGGSTYNEQFF. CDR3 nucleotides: TGTGCCAGCAGCCGATCTGGGGGCGGGAGTACCTACAATGAGCAGTTCTTC.

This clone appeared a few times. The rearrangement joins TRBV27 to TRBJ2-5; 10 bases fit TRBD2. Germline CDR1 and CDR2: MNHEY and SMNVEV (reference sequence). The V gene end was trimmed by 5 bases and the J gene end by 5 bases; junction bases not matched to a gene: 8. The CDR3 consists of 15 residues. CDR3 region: CASSPLAGVRETQYF. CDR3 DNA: TGTGCCAGCAGTCCTCTAGCGGGAGTTAGGGAGACCCAGTACTTC.

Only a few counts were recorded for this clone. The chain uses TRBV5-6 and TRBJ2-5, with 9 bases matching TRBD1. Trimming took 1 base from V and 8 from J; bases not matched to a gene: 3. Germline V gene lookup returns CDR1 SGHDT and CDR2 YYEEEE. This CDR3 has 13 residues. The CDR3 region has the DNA TGTGCCAGCAGCTTGTGGGACAGGGATACCCAGTACTTC. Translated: CASSLWDRDTQYF.

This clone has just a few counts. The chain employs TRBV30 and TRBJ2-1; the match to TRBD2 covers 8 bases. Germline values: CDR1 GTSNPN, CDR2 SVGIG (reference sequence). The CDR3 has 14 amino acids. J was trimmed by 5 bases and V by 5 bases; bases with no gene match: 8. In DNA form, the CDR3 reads TGTGCCTGGCGGCCTAGCGGGCGCCACAATGAGCAGTTCTTC. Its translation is CAWRPSGRHNEQFF.

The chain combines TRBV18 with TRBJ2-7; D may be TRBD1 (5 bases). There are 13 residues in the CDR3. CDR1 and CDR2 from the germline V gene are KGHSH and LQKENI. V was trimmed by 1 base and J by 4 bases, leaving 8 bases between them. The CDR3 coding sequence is TGTGCCAGCTCACCACAGGACAATTACGAGCAGTACTTC. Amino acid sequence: CASSPQDNYEQYF.

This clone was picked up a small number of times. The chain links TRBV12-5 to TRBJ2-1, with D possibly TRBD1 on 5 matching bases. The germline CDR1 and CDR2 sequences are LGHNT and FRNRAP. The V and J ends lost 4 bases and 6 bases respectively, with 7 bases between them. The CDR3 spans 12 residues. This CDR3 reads CASGSRVNEQFF. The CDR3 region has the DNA TGTGCTAGTGGTTCCAGGGTCAATGAGCAGTTCTTC.

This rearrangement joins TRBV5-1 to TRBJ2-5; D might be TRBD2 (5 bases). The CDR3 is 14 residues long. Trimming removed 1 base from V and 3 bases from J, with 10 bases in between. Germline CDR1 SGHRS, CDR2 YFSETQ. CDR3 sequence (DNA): TGCGCCAGCAGCTTGCAGGCGGGCAAAGAGACCCAGTACTTC. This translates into CASSLQAGKETQYF.

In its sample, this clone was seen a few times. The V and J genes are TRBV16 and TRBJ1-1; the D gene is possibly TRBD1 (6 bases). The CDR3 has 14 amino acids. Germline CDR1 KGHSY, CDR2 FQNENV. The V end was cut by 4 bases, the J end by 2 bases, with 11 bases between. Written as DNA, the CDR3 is TGTGCCAGCAGCCGGGGACAAGCCAACACTGAAGCTTTCTTT. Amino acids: CASSRGQANTEAFF.